Listed below are T cell receptor beta chains from one sample, sequenced in a study of Ad26.COV2.S vaccination and SARS-CoV-2 variants. The table came from immunoSEQ multiplex PCR; TCRdb's copy has only in-frame clones and leaves some out. The data show approximately 340,000 clones, about 91% seen once. The source material was peripheral blood, sampled after recovery from COVID-19. The receptors shown here come from a human donor who had recovered from COVID-19. The CDR3 runs from the conserved cysteine through the conserved F or W. The D gene is left open where the match is weak.

J gene,V gene,D gene,CDR3 DNA,CDR3 protein
TRBJ1-1,TRBV6-1,NA,TGTGCCAGCAGTGAAAGAGTCGGAATGAACACTGAAGCTTTCTTT,CASSERVGMNTEAFF
TRBJ2-1,TRBV5-1,TRBD2,TGCGCCAGCAGCGCCTCTCCAGCGGGGGGGCCTCTCAATGAGCAGTTCTTC,CASSASPAGGPLNEQFF
TRBJ1-1,TRBV3-1/TRBV3-2,NA,TGTGCCAGTGAAACAGGGAACACTGAAGCTTTCTTT,CASETGNTEAFF
TRBJ2-5,TRBV7-2,TRBD2,TGTGCCAGCAGCTTAGTGGTTAGCGGGGGCCAAGAGACCCAGTACTTC,CASSLVVSGGQETQYF
TRBJ1-2,TRBV7-9,NA,TGTGCCAGCAGCTTAGCGGGGGGCTACACCTTC,CASSLAGGYTF
TRBJ2-3,TRBV9,NA,TGTGCCAGCAGCGCAACTAGCCTGAGCACAGATACGCAGTATTTT,CASSATSLSTDTQYF
TRBJ2-2,TRBV10-3,TRBD2,TGTGCCATCAGTGCGACTAGCGCGGGCACCGGGGAGCTGTTTTTT,CAISATSAGTGELFF
TRBJ2-3,TRBV11-2,TRBD1,TGTGCCAGCAGCGTGACAGGGAAAGGCACAGATACGCAGTATTTT,CASSVTGKGTDTQYF
TRBJ1-2,TRBV2,NA,TGTGCCAGCAGCGAGGAACCCTACTATGGCTACACCTTC,CASSEEPYYGYTF
TRBJ2-7,TRBV14,NA,TGTGCCAGCAGCCAAGCAAGACGCGCAAGGGAGCAGTACTTC,CASSQARRAREQYF
TRBJ2-7,TRBV6-1,NA,TGTGCCAGCAGTGAGCAACTGGGCCTCTCCTACGAGCAGTACTTC,CASSEQLGLSYEQYF
TRBJ1-3,TRBV27,NA,TGTGCCAGCAGTCCGACTCCGGGACATGGCTCTGGAAACACCATATATTTT,CASSPTPGHGSGNTIYF
TRBJ2-6,TRBV5-6,NA,TGTGCCAGCAGCCGGCCCTCTGGGGCCAACGTCCTGACTTTC,CASSRPSGANVLTF
TRBJ1-6,TRBV5-1,NA,TGCGCCAGCAGCCCAGGGAGGGGGAATTCACCCCTCCACTTT,CASSPGRGNSPLHF
TRBJ2-7,TRBV5-1,NA,TGCGCCAGCAGCTTGGATTACGAGCAGTACTTC,CASSLDYEQYF
TRBJ1-1,TRBV10-2,NA,TGCGCCAGCAGTGTGACGGAGAACACTGAAGCTTTCTTT,CASSVTENTEAFF
TRBJ1-1,TRBV11-2,NA,TGTGCCAGCAGCCGGACGCCGGGAACTAACACTGAAGCTTTCTTT,CASSRTPGTNTEAFF
TRBJ2-1,TRBV6-5,NA,TGTGCCAGCAGTTACTCCCGCCCGAGACAGCTCAATGAGCAGTTCTTC,CASSYSRPRQLNEQFF